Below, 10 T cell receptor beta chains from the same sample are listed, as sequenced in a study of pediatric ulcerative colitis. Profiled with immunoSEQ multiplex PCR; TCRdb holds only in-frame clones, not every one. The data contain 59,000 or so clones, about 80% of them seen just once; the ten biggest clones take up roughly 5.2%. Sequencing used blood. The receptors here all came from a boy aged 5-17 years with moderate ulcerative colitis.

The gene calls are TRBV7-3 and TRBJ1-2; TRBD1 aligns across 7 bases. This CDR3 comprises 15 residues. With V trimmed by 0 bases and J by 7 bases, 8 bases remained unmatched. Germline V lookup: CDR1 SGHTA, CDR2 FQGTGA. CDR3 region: CASSLTGGGTGGYTF. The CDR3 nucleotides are TGTGCCAGCAGCTTAACAGGGGGCGGTACTGGTGGCTACACCTTC.

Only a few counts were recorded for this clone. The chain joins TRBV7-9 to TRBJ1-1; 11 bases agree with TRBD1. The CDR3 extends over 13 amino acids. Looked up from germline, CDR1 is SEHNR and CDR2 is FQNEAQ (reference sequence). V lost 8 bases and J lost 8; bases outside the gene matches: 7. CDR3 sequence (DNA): TGTGCCAGCGCGGACAGGGGGCTGGAAGAAGCTTTCTTT. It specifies CASADRGLEEAFF. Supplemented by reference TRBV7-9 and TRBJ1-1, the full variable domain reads DTGVSQNPRHKITKRGQNVTFRCDPISEHNRLYWYRQTLGQGPEFLTYFQNEAQLEKSRLLSDRFSAERPKGSFSTLEIQRTEQGDSAMYLCASADRGLEEAFFGQGTRLTVV.

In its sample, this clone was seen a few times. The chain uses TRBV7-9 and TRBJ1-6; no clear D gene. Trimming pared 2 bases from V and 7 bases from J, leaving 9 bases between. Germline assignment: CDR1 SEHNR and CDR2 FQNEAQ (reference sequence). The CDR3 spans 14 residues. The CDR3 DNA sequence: TGTGCCAGCAGCTTAAAGACCGTGAATTCACCCCTCCACTTT. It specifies CASSLKTVNSPLHF.

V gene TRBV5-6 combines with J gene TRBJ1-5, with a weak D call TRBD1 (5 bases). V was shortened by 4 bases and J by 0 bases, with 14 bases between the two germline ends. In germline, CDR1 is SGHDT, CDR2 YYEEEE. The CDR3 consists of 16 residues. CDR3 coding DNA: TGTGCCAGCAGCCGGCGGAACGGACATAGCAATCAGCCCCAGCATTTT. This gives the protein CASSRRNGHSNQPQHF.

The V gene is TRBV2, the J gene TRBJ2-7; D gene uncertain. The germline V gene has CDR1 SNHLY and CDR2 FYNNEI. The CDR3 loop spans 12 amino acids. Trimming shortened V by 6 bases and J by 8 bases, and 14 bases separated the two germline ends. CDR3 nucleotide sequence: TGTGCCAGCAGAAGGCCCGTAACGCAGCAGTACTTC. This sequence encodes CASRRPVTQQYF.

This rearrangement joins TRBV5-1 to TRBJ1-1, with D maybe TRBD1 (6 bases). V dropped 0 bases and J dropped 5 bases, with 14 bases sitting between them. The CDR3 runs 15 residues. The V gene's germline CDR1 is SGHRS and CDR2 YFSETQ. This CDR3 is CASSLAAPRGTEAFF. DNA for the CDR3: TGCGCCAGCAGCTTGGCCGCTCCGAGGGGGACTGAAGCTTTCTTT.

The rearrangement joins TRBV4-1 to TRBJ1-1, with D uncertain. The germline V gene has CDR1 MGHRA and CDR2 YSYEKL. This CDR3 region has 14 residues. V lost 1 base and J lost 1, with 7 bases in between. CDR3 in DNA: TGCGCCAGCAGCCAAGTAGTAGGGAACACTGAAGCTTTCTTT. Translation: CASSQVVGNTEAFF.

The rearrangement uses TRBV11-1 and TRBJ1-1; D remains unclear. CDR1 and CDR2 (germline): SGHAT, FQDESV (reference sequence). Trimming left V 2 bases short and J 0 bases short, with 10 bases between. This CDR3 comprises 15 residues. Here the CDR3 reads CASSLITSLNTEAFF. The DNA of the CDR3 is TGTGCCAGCAGCTTAATCACCTCTCTGAACACTGAAGCTTTCTTT.

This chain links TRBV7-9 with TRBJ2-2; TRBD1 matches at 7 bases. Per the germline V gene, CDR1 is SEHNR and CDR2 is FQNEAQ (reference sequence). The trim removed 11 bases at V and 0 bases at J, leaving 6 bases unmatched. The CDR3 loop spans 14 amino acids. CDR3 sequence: CAGYRGSNTGELFF. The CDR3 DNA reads TGTGCCGGCTACAGGGGATCGAACACCGGGGAGCTGTTTTTT. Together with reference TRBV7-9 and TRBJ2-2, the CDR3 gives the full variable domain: DTGVSQNPRHKITKRGQNVTFRCDPISEHNRLYWYRQTLGQGPEFLTYFQNEAQLEKSRLLSDRFSAERPKGSFSTLEIQRTEQGDSAMYLCAGYRGSNTGELFFGEGSRLTVL.

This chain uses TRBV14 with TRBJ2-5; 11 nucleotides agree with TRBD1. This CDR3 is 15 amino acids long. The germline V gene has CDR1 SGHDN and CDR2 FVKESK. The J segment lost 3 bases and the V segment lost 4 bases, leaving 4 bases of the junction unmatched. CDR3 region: CASSRWGQGEETQYF. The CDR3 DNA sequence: TGTGCCAGCAGCCGGTGGGGACAGGGGGAAGAGACCCAGTACTTC. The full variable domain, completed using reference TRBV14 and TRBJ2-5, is EAGVTQFPSHSVIEKGQTVTLRCDPISGHDNLYWYRRVMGKEIKFLLHFVKESKQDESGMPNNRFLAERTGGTYSTLKVQPAELEDSGVYFCASSRWGQGEETQYFGPGTRLLVL.